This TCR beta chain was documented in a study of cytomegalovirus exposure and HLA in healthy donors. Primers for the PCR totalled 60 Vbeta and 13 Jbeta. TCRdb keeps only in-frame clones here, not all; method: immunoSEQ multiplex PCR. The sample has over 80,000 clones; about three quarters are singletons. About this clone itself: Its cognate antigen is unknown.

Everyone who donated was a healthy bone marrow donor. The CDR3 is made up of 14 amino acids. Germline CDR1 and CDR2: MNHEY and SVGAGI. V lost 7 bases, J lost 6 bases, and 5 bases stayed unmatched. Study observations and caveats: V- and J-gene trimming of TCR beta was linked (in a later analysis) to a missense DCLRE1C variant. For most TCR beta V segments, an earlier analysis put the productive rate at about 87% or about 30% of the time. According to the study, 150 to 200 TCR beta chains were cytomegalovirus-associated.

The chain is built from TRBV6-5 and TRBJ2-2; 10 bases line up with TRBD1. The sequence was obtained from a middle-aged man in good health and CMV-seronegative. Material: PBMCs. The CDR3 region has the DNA TGTGCCAGCAAGTGGACAGGGGGGGCCGGGGAGCTGTTTTTT. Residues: CASKWTGGAGELFF.